The TCR beta chain under discussion was sequenced for a study of T cell repertoires in cytomegalovirus infection. Background on the study: HLA-B-restricted CMV epitopes that are well studied, plus recently identified HLA-C-restricted ones, were used by the study. Public TCR beta signatures marked donors with CMV infection and the matching HLA.

TCRdb independently ran MiXCR on the reads; one entry per CDR3 protein. The sample has about 700,000 distinct CDR3 sequences; around 30% are singletons. Overall study findings and caveats: Public TCR beta family frequency separated CMV-and-HLA carriers, including in an independent cohort. The response measured ex vivo was dominated by TCR beta clonotypes (HLA-C-restricted and CMV-specific).

Note on this clonotype: Its antigen is unidentified.

Trimming took off 1 base at V and 2 bases at J, with 5 bases between the two ends. The germline V gene encodes CDR1 LNHDA and CDR2 SQIVND (reference sequence). This CDR3 is 13 amino acids long. The receptor's source is a human donor in good health (CMV status not recorded). Some clones in this sample may be carry-over from other donors' samples. This sequence joins TRBV19 and TRBJ2-5; D uncertain. This material consisted of cultured PBMCs, taken from culture after CMV antigen stimulation. The CDR3 region has the DNA TGTGCCAGTAGTATAGTCCGACAAGAGACCCAGTACTTC. Protein product: CASSIVRQETQYF.